One sample yielded the 12 T cell receptor beta chains listed below, sequenced in a study of Tregs in tolerant kidney transplant recipients. Clones were sequenced by immunoSEQ multiplex PCR, and TCRdb holds only the in-frame ones, with some missing. The data hold over 60,000 clones, with around nine tenths observed a single time. The sequences come from CD4+ T cells from blood, collected before the transplant. The receptors here all came from a human donor who received a combined kidney and bone marrow transplant.

This chain connects TRBV27 to TRBJ2-7; D ambiguous. The ends were cut back, 5 bases at V and 6 bases at J, with 11 bases in the middle. Germline CDR1 and CDR2: MNHEY and SMNVEV (reference sequence). The CDR3 runs 12 residues. In DNA, the CDR3 is TGTGCCAGCAGTCTAGGTTACGGCGAGCAGTACTTC. This codes for CASSLGYGEQYF.

V usage is TRBV11-2 and J usage is TRBJ1-1; D remains ambiguous. V lost 4 bases and J lost 9, with 15 bases in between. Germline V gene sequence: CDR1 SGHAT, CDR2 FQNNGV. There are 13 residues in the CDR3. DNA for the CDR3: TGTGCCAGCAGCTCAACCCAAGCGGGGAAAGCTTTCTTT. Amino acid sequence: CASSSTQAGKAFF.

The J gene is TRBJ2-3, the V gene TRBV5-1; D is perhaps TRBD2 (5 bases). This CDR3 comprises 15 residues. V gave up 0 bases and J gave up 3 bases, with 11 bases separating them. Germline V lookup: CDR1 SGHRS, CDR2 YFSETQ. For the CDR3, the DNA is TGCGCCAGCAGCTTGGCCCTAGCAGTGACAGATACGCAGTATTTT. Residues: CASSLALAVTDTQYF.

V and J are TRBV7-2 and TRBJ2-7, with 7 bases identical to TRBD2. The CDR3 is 15 amino acids. The V gene end was trimmed by 0 bases and the J gene end by 2 bases; junction bases not matched to a gene: 4. Germline V gives CDR1 SGHTA, CDR2 FQGNSA. The CDR3 protein is CASSLATSSPYEQYF. CDR3 sequence (DNA): TGTGCCAGCAGCTTAGCGACTAGCTCCCCCTACGAGCAGTACTTC.

V is TRBV4-1 and J is TRBJ2-3, with 8 bases that match TRBD2. Germline values: CDR1 MGHRA, CDR2 YSYEKL. The CDR3 extends over 17 amino acids. V lost 3 bases, J lost 3 bases, and 11 bases stayed unmatched. The CDR3 here is CASSQGIGLARTDTQYF. DNA of the CDR3: TGCGCCAGCAGCCAGGGAATTGGACTAGCAAGAACAGATACGCAGTATTTT.

The V call is TRBV7-8, the J call TRBJ2-7; TRBD2 agrees at 10 bases. J lost 2 bases, V lost 5 bases, and 6 bases had no gene match. CDR1 is SGHVS and CDR2 is FQNEAQ in the germline V gene. The CDR3 runs to 15 residues. The CDR3, as DNA: TGTGCCAGCAGCCCTAAGCTAGCGGGGGCCTACGAGCAGTACTTC. It is translated as CASSPKLAGAYEQYF.

The genes are TRBV28 and TRBJ2-2; 7 bases line up with TRBD1. With V trimmed by 6 bases and J by 2 bases, 3 bases remained unmatched. CDR1 and CDR2 (germline): MDHEN, SYDVKM. The CDR3 is 14 amino acids. The CDR3 nucleotides read TGTGCCAGCAGCCGGGACAGAAACACCGGGGAGCTGTTTTTT. Its translation is CASSRDRNTGELFF.

The rearrangement joins TRBV28 to TRBJ1-2; weak D call: TRBD1 (6 bases). Germline CDR1 is MDHEN and CDR2 is SYDVKM. V dropped 5 bases and J dropped 4 bases, with 8 bases sitting between them. This CDR3 has 12 amino acids. The CDR3 coding sequence is TGTGCCAGCAGTAGGGACATCTATGGCTACACCTTC. This codes for CASSRDIYGYTF.

This sequence joins TRBV15 and TRBJ2-1; 12 bases are a match to TRBD2. Germline CDR1 LNHNV, CDR2 YYDKDF (reference sequence). The CDR3 runs to 17 residues. J was trimmed by 8 bases and V by 1 base; bases with no gene match: 9. The CDR3 loop reads CATSRALRTSGNYEQFF. DNA of the CDR3: TGTGCCACCAGCAGAGCACTAAGGACTAGCGGGAACTATGAGCAGTTCTTC.

This clone was detected once. V usage is TRBV7-9 and J usage is TRBJ1-3; 7 bases line up with TRBD1. Germline CDR1 and CDR2: SEHNR and FQNEAQ (reference sequence). CDR3 size: 15 residues. With 1 base clipped from V and 4 bases from J, the junction kept 4 bases outside the gene matches. CDR3 DNA sequence: TGTGCCAGCAGCTTAGGTGGGACAGAGGGAAACACCATATATTTT. Protein sequence: CASSLGGTEGNTIYF.

The count of this clone is one. The chain recombines TRBV19 with TRBJ1-3; the D is unclear. Germline loops: CDR1 LNHDA, CDR2 SQIVND (reference sequence). The CDR3 consists of 16 residues. Between the trimmed V and J ends, which lost 7 bases and 0 bases, there was a span of 16 bases. The CDR3 DNA is TGTGCCAGTACGGTGTCGCCATCGTTCTCTGGAAACACCATATATTTT. Its protein product is CASTVSPSFSGNTIYF.

The gene calls are TRBV28 and TRBJ2-3; TRBD2 aligns across 11 bases. The CDR3 covers 16 residues. Germline CDR1 reads MDHEN; CDR2 reads SYDVKM. Trimming removed 4 bases from V and 0 bases from J; junction bases left unmatched: 3. The CDR3 coding sequence is TGTGCCAGCAGTTCGACTAGCGGGACTAGCACAGATACGCAGTATTTT. Amino acid sequence: CASSSTSGTSTDTQYF.